Following are 17 T cell receptor beta chains from one sample sequenced in a study of T cells in Graves' hyperthyroidism and ophthalmopathy. TCR beta CDR3 region amplification was performed from RNA transcripts. TCR CDR3 regions were first amplified by RT-PCR with HTBI primers. Via MiXCR, TCRdb re-called the multiplex PCR reads, giving one row per CDR3 protein. The sample consists of fewer than 650,000 distinct CDR3 sequences, 14% of them appearing once. The sample comprised blood. These receptors were taken from a woman aged 18-29 years with Graves' ophthalmopathy.

This clonotype was seen many times. The chain carries TRBV19 and TRBJ1-5; D possibly corresponds to TRBD1 (6 bases). The CDR3 has 18 residues. V gave up 4 bases and J gave up 4 bases, with 23 bases separating them. Germline V gene sequence: CDR1 LNHDA, CDR2 SQIVND (reference sequence). CDR3 region: CASSTRVPGAGENQPQHF. CDR3 nucleotides: TGTGCCAGTAGTACACGCGTACCGGGGGCAGGGGAGAATCAGCCCCAGCATTTT. The full variable domain, in which reference TRBV19 and TRBJ1-5 provide the parts outside the CDR3, is DGGITQSPKYLFRKEGQNVTLSCEQNLNHDAMYWYRQDPGQGLRLIYYSQIVNDFQKGDIAEGYSVSREKKESFPLTVTSAQKNPTAFYLCASSTRVPGAGENQPQHFGDGTRLSIL.

This clonotype was detected ten times or more. CDR3 loop: CASSFGTGRGGYTF. The CDR3 nucleotides read TGTGCCAGCAGCTTCGGGACAGGAAGGGGTGGCTACACCTTC. This chain uses TRBV7-2 with TRBJ1-2; TRBD1 aligns across 8 bases. V trimming: 3 bases; J trimming: 7 bases; junction bases outside the gene matches: 7. The length of the CDR3 is 14 residues. Germline V lookup: CDR1 SGHTA, CDR2 FQGNSA. Variable domain in full (rest from reference TRBV7-2 and TRBJ1-2): GAGVSQSPSNKVTEKGKDVELRCDPISGHTALYWYRQSLGQGLEFLIYFQGNSAPDKSGLPSDRFSAERTGGSVSTLTIQRTQQEDSAVYLCASSFGTGRGGYTFGSGTRLTVV.

This clonotype came up a few times. This chain uses TRBV9 with TRBJ1-4; D uncertain. CDR3 size: 17 residues. Trimming pared 0 bases from V and 7 bases from J, leaving 19 bases between. Germline V gene sequence: CDR1 SGDLS, CDR2 YYNGEE. In nucleotides, the CDR3 is TGTGCCAGCAGCGTAGGGAGCATAGAGTCCGGCACTGAAAAACTGTTTTTT. Protein product: CASSVGSIESGTEKLFF.

This clonotype was seen only a few times. The gene calls are TRBV3-1 and TRBJ2-7, with TRBD1 identical over 7 bases. The CDR3 has 14 amino acids. Germline V gene lookup returns CDR1 LGHDT and CDR2 YNNKEL (reference sequence). The J segment lost 4 bases and the V segment lost 6 bases, leaving 9 bases of the junction unmatched. The CDR3 region has the DNA TGTGCCAGCAGTTTAGGGGGCTTTACTTACGAGCAGTACTTC. Amino acid sequence: CASSLGGFTYEQYF.

In its sample, this clonotype was seen many times. The rearrangement joins TRBV7-2 to TRBJ2-1, with D hard to call. The CDR3 runs to 13 residues. Trimming took 0 bases from V and 5 from J, leaving 5 bases between them. Germline V gene sequence: CDR1 SGHTA, CDR2 FQGNSA. The CDR3 region is CASSLAPDNEQFF. The CDR3 DNA reads TGTGCCAGCAGCTTAGCGCCAGACAATGAGCAGTTCTTC. The full variable domain, its missing parts supplied by reference TRBV7-2 and TRBJ2-1, is GAGVSQSPSNKVTEKGKDVELRCDPISGHTALYWYRQSLGQGLEFLIYFQGNSAPDKSGLPSDRFSAERTGGSVSTLTIQRTQQEDSAVYLCASSLAPDNEQFFGPGTRLTVL.

This chain joins TRBV6-2 or TRBV6-3 and TRBJ2-1; D uncertain. Trimming removed 5 bases at V and 10 bases at J, with 12 bases between. The CDR3 runs to 12 residues. Germline CDR1 reads MNHEY; CDR2 reads SVGEGT. The CDR3 coding sequence is TGTGCCAGCAGTCAACCTGGGCGGGAGCAGTTCTTC. Its translation is CASSQPGREQFF.

This clonotype was seen only a few times. The chain carries TRBV27 and TRBJ2-5; D is unclear. The CDR3 totals 13 residues. In germline, CDR1 is MNHEY, CDR2 SMNVEV (reference sequence). V lost 3 bases and J lost 0, with 5 bases in between. CDR3 loop: CASSFVNQETQYF. CDR3 coding DNA: TGTGCCAGCAGTTTTGTCAACCAAGAGACCCAGTACTTC.

This chain links TRBV19 with TRBJ1-1; D not resolved. Trimming shortened V by 3 bases and J by 1 base, and 6 bases separated the two germline ends. This CDR3 has 13 amino acids. Germline V gives CDR1 LNHDA, CDR2 SQIVND (reference sequence). The CDR3 sequence: CASSIEENTEAFF. As DNA, the CDR3 is TGTGCCAGTAGTATCGAGGAGAACACTGAAGCTTTCTTT. Drawing the rest from reference TRBV19 and TRBJ1-1, the complete variable domain is DGGITQSPKYLFRKEGQNVTLSCEQNLNHDAMYWYRQDPGQGLRLIYYSQIVNDFQKGDIAEGYSVSREKKESFPLTVTSAQKNPTAFYLCASSIEENTEAFFGQGTRLTVV.

This clonotype was recorded a few times. A much larger clone differs by one base, so this may be a read error. The chain joins TRBV11-1 to TRBJ2-3; D uncertain. The CDR3 runs 15 residues. CDR1 and CDR2 (germline): SGHAT, FQDESV (reference sequence). CDR3 amino acids: CASSHVGRDTATQYF. The CDR3 region has the DNA TGTGCCAGCAGCCACGTTGGCAGAGACACAGCTACGCAGTATTTT.

The CDR3 sequence is CASSQVWYGNYGYTF. The CDR3 region has the DNA TGTGCCAGCAGCCAAGTATGGTACGGGAACTATGGCTACACCTTC. This rearrangement joins TRBV3-1 to TRBJ1-2; D remains unclear. Trimming pared 1 base from V and 2 bases from J, leaving 11 bases between. The germline CDR1 and CDR2 sequences are LGHDT and YNNKEL (reference sequence). The CDR3 runs to 15 residues.

This clonotype was counted many times. The rearrangement joins TRBV30 to TRBJ2-7, with a tentative D call TRBD1 (7 bases). The CDR3 covers 14 residues. Germline CDR1 reads GTSNPN; CDR2 reads SVGIG (reference sequence). CDR3 protein: CASAGGGGSYEQYF. The CDR3, as DNA: TGTGCTTCAGCCGGAGGGGGCGGCTCCTACGAGCAGTACTTC.

The rearrangement uses TRBV12-3 or TRBV12-4 and TRBJ1-1, with D tentatively TRBD1 (5 bases). The CDR3 sequence is 13 residues long. The ends were cut back, 7 bases at V and 7 bases at J, with 16 bases in the middle. The CDR3, as DNA: TGTGCCAGCACCCCGGAGGGACGGCATGAAGCTTTCTTT. Amino acid sequence: CASTPEGRHEAFF.

This clonotype was detected many times. This sequence joins TRBV5-1 and TRBJ2-1, with a tentative D call TRBD1 (5 bases). V gave up 0 bases and J gave up 4 bases, with 8 bases separating them. Germline V gene sequence: CDR1 SGHRS, CDR2 YFSETQ. This CDR3 has 14 residues. CDR3 sequence: CASSLVGQYNEQFF. In nucleotides, the CDR3 is TGCGCCAGCAGCTTGGTGGGGCAGTACAATGAGCAGTTCTTC.

This clonotype was observed many times. V usage is TRBV6-1 and J usage is TRBJ2-1; 9 nucleotides match TRBD2. Germline V CDR1 and CDR2: MNHNS, SASEGT. Trimming cost V 5 bases and J 1 base; bases outside gene matches: 0. The CDR3 runs 14 residues. CDR3 loop: CASSSGRSYNEQFF. DNA of the CDR3: TGTGCCAGCAGTAGCGGGAGGTCCTACAATGAGCAGTTCTTC.

This clonotype has more than one count but fewer than ten. One junction end does not reproduce the germline sequence, and a read error may be involved. This chain links TRBV6-1 with TRBJ2-7, with D perhaps matching TRBD1 or TRBD2 (5 bases each). This CDR3 comprises 15 residues. Germline V gene sequence: CDR1 MNHNS, CDR2 SASEGT. The CDR3, as DNA: TGTGCCAGCAGTTCCAGGGACGCACCCTCCTGCGAGCAGTACTTC. As protein: CASSSRDAPSCEQYF.

In its sample, this clonotype was seen a few times. The DNA of the CDR3 is TGTGCCAGCAGTACCGGGACAGGGGGCAGCAATCAGCCCCAGCATTTT. Translated: CASSTGTGGSNQPQHF. This chain links TRBV27 with TRBJ1-5, with 12 bases lining up with TRBD1. The germline V gene has CDR1 MNHEY and CDR2 SMNVEV (reference sequence). The CDR3 is 16 residues long. The junction had 3 bases not matched to a gene; V was cut back by 5 bases and J by 1 base.

This clonotype was counted a few times. This chain links TRBV14 with TRBJ2-2, with D maybe TRBD1 (5 bases). This CDR3 has 18 residues. Germline CDR1 and CDR2: SGHDN and FVKESK. The germline V and J ends were trimmed by 0 bases and 3 bases, with 17 bases remaining between them. CDR3 loop: CASSQDQGFGKYTGELFF. The CDR3, as DNA: TGTGCCAGCAGCCAAGATCAGGGTTTCGGAAAATACACCGGGGAGCTGTTTTTT.